The sequence of this TCR beta chain was determined in a study of T cells in Graves' hyperthyroidism and ophthalmopathy. Looking at the study overall: Peripheral blood was acquired at first diagnosis, ahead of any therapy whatsoever.

Patients aged 18 to 65 with hyperthyroidism were newly diagnosed, with duration under 2 months. V trimming: 6 bases; J trimming: 3 bases; junction bases outside the gene matches: 1. Germline V gives CDR1 LNHDA, CDR2 SQIVND (reference sequence). This CDR3 contains 12 residues. General study points: Blood also showed most of the thyroid clonotypes that were expanded above 0.001. Ophthalmopathy got predicted by the model a median approximately six months before its onset.

This clonotype has a handful of counts. Its antigen is still unknown. From RNA transcripts, TCR beta CDR3 regions were amplified. Researchers ran a first-round RT-PCR on the TCR CDR3 using the HTBI primer set. TCRdb reprocessed the multiplex PCR reads via MiXCR and lists one record per CDR3 protein. The repertoire holds around 280,000 distinct CDR3 sequences, with roughly 13% as singletons. The rearrangement joins TRBV19 to TRBJ2-7; 8 nucleotides match TRBD1. This TCR derives from a woman aged 40 to 49 with Graves' hyperthyroidism. The sample was blood. The CDR3 is CASRDRDYEQYF. CDR3 bases: TGTGCCAGTAGGGACAGGGACTACGAGCAGTACTTC.